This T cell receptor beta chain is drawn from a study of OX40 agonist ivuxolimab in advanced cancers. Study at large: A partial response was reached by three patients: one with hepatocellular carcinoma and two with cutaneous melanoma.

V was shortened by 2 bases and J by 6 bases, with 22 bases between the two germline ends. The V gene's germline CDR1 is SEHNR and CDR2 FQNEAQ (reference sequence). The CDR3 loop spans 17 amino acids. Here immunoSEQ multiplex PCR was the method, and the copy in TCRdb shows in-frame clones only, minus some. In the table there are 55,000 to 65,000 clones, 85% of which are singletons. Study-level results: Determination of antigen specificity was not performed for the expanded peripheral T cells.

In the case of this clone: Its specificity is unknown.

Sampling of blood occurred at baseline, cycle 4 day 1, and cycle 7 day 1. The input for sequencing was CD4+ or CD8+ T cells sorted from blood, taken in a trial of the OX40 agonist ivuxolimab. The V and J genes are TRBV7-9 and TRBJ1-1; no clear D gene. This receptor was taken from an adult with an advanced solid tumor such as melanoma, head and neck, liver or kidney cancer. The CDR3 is CASSLSSLGSINSEAFF. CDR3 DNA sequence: TGTGCCAGCAGCTTATCGAGTCTGGGCAGCATTAATTCTGAAGCTTTCTTT.